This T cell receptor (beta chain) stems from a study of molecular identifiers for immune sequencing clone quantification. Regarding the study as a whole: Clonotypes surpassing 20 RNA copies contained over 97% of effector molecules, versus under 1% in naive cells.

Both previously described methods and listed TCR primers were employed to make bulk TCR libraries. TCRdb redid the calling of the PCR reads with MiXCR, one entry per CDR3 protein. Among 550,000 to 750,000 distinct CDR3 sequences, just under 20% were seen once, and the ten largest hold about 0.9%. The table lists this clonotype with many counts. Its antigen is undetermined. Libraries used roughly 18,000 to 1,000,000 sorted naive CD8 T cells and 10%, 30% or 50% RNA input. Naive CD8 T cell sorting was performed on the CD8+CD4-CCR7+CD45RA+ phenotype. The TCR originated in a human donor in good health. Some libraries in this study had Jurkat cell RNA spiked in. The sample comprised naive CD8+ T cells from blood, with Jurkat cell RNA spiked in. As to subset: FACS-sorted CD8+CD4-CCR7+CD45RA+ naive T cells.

Here the CDR3 reads CASSFRDRGQYEQYF. In DNA, the CDR3 is TGTGCCAGCAGTTTCCGGGACAGGGGGCAGTACGAGCAGTACTTC. The V and J genes are TRBV28 and TRBJ2-7; TRBD1 matches 12 bases. Germline V gene sequence: CDR1 MDHEN, CDR2 SYDVKM. This CDR3 comprises 15 residues. The ends lost 3 bases at V and 4 bases at J; junction bases unmatched: 4.